This T cell receptor beta chain was profiled in a study of shared clonotypes between healthy human individuals (dated by TCRdb to the early 2020s). Looking at the study overall: The cohort comprised a couple of women and a few men aged 18 to 49 years. Per donor, three plates each were used for CD4 naive and CD4 memory, two for CD8 naive, and one for CD8 memory. To estimate repertoire size and how much clonotype sharing occurs between individuals, the study deeply sequenced the blood TCR repertoires of five healthy adults. Libraries were prepared and TCR repertoires were sequenced by different laboratories using diverse techniques, in order to increase sequencing depth and limit assay-specific biases. Each donor's leukapheresis produced roughly between roughly 0.85 and 9.5 billion PBMCs. Overall results and qualifications from the work: Clonotypes shared by all four sorted-subset donors showed higher generation probabilities than non-shared clonotypes. Pairwise subsampling indicated that sequencing depth was expected to affect the degree of clonotype sharing among donors. Across a handful of donors, approximately 4.9% of naive CD4, roughly 3.8% of naive CD8, 2.3% of memory CD4, and 0.4% to 0.45% of memory CD8 clonotypes were shared. The small number of donors limited the genetic and exposure-history diversity represented. Incomplete sequencing was indicated by rarefaction of sorted-subset datasets, despite the large sequencing depth. Larger estimated clonotype richness was generally found for naive subsets than for memory subsets. Only blood was sampled, and tissue TCR repertoires likely differ from those in blood.

This clone was recorded many times. Its antigen is unknown. Per-base quality was not reported, and no clone a single base away is much larger than it. Donors were healthy HIV-negative adults with no recently reported acute infections or vaccinations. Every donor was a Caucasian adult living in Nashville, Tennessee, USA. CD4+ T cells were enriched by magnetic negative selection; naive cells were then positively selected on CD45RA, and the negative fraction formed the memory subset. After blood collection by leukapheresis, PBMCs were isolated using Ficoll-Histopaque density gradient centrifugation and then cryopreserved in the vapor phase of liquid nitrogen. Purity and quantity of every magnetically sorted T cell population were checked by analytical flow cytometry. Genomic DNA was isolated from each sorted fraction and quantified by UV absorbance on a Nanodrop 2000c. Using the deep immunoSEQ assay, TCR CDR3 regions were amplified from genomic DNA by multiplex PCR. Extracted genomic DNA from each cell subset was spread evenly across all wells of several immunoSEQ 96-well plates, with each plate serving as a replicate. For sorted subsets, 200 to 250 ng of genomic DNA, equivalent to roughly 30,000 T cell genomes, went into each replicate PCR. The purified libraries were quantified using a Qubit 3.0 fluorometer, sized with a Bioanalyzer 2100, and then quantified again using the KAPA Library Quantification kit. Each immunoSEQ 96-well plate was sequenced on its own single-read 150-cycle Illumina NextSeq 550 flow cell. Processing in the source paper ran as follows. Because only junctional sequences without quality scores were contained in the immunoSEQ output, filtering matching that applied to full-length reads could not be performed. Sequences were annotated with PyIR, a Python wrapper for IgBLAST v1.9, using IMGT germline references to assign V/J genes and CDR3. Reads with weak V/J assignments (E-value above 1e-6), missing CDR3, stop codons, out-of-frame junctions, or ambiguous translated residues were removed. A V3J clonotype was defined by an identical inferred V gene, J gene, and CDR3 amino acid sequence. Percentage overlap between repertoires was computed as shared unique clonotypes divided by the size of the smaller repertoire. Three approaches were used to assess repertoire richness: RTK rarefaction, the Chao1 estimator, and Recon v2.1 estimates of unobserved clonotypes. For all TCRbeta clonotypes obtained by the gDNA method from four donors, generation probabilities were computed with OLGA. The immuneACCESS repertoire file appears here via TCRdb, limited to in-frame rearrangements. These files lack a portion of the clones; in checked studies, under half of the deficit traces to unresolved V genes, and the cause of the others is not known. From that table come the V and J calls and clone size; the DNA was used to work out D and trimming. The sample profile shows roughly 1,100,000 clones; around 74% of them were found once. Approximately 1.3% of the sample is in the top ten clones.

From the cysteine through the phenylalanine, the CDR3 covers 15 amino acids. Solely the CDR3 DNA is kept, with 45 bases framed from the first base. Trimming costs V 5 bases and J 4 bases, and their ends lie 15 bases apart. The germline V gene yields SGHVS for CDR1 and FNYEAQ for CDR2. The specimen was memory CD4+ T cells sorted from blood. Sample cell subset or site, as interpreted from the label and publication: CD45RA-negative fraction. The rearrangement joined TRBV7-6 to TRBJ2-1, with a weak D call of TRBD1 (6 bases match). The clonotype comes from a man between 18 and 29 years old in good health. The nucleotide sequence is given as TGTGCCAGCAGCCAAGGACAGCGAAGATACAATGAGCAGTTCTTC. Its translation reads: CASSQGQRRYNEQFF.